One sample yielded the 9 T cell receptor beta chains listed below, sequenced in a study of blood T cell dynamics during melanoma immunotherapy. Time point specified: pre-treatment baseline. This table comes from immunoSEQ multiplex PCR, and its TCRdb copy is limited to in-frame clones, with some not included. The sample records 20,000 to 25,000 clones, 85% to 90% being singletons. Sequences were derived from blood, sampled from a patient treated with checkpoint blockade. The receptors here all came from a human donor with melanoma.

V usage is TRBV29-1 and J usage is TRBJ1-2; 7 bases line up with TRBD1. V was clipped by 1 base and J by 0 bases; unmatched bases: 5. The CDR3 loop spans 15 amino acids. Germline V gene lookup returns CDR1 SQVTM and CDR2 ANQGSEA. CDR3 in DNA: TGCAGCGTTGAAGGGGACAGCTCTCCTAACTATGGCTACACCTTC. Its protein is CSVEGDSSPNYGYTF.

The chain couples TRBV6-1 to TRBJ1-2, with 9 bases lining up with TRBD1. The CDR3 runs 14 residues. The junction had 3 bases not matched to a gene; V was cut back by 2 bases and J by 5 bases. Germline CDR1 reads MNHNS; CDR2 reads SASEGT. The CDR3 region is CASSEKGTGYGYTF. The CDR3 coding sequence is TGTGCCAGCAGTGAAAAGGGGACAGGGTATGGCTACACCTTC.

The gene calls are TRBV4-1 and TRBJ2-5, with D unclear. The end of the DNA fits TRBJ2-7 better, so the J call may be wrong. This CDR3 has 12 amino acids. Per the germline V gene, CDR1 is MGHRA and CDR2 is YSYEKL. The CDR3 protein is CASSPSSYEQYF. In DNA form, the CDR3 reads TGCGCCAGCAGCCCGAGCTCCTACGAGCAGTACTTC.

V is TRBV11-3 and J is TRBJ2-7; TRBD2 aligns across 9 bases. The CDR3 spans 14 residues. Germline lookup yields CDR1 SGHNT and CDR2 YENEEA. J was trimmed by 4 bases and V by 5 bases; bases with no gene match: 6. The CDR3 DNA reads as TGTGCCAGCAGCCGCGGGGGGGGCTCTTACGAGCAGTACTTC. Translation gives CASSRGGGSYEQYF.

In DNA form, the CDR3 reads TGTGCCAGCAGCGTAGGAGGACAGGGTGGAAACACCATATATTTT. Protein sequence: CASSVGGQGGNTIYF. V and J are TRBV9 and TRBJ1-3; TRBD1 agrees at 8 bases. Germline trimming cut 0 bases from V and 3 bases from J; bases unmatched to any gene: 2. The CDR3 extends over 15 amino acids. Germline values: CDR1 SGDLS, CDR2 YYNGEE.

The chain uses TRBV7-2 and TRBJ2-2, with TRBD2 matching 7 bases. The CDR3 totals 14 residues. The ends lost 4 bases at V and 6 bases at J; junction bases unmatched: 5. The germline V gene has CDR1 SGHTA and CDR2 FQGNSA. CDR3 amino acids: CASSSTSVPGELFF. The CDR3 DNA reads as TGTGCCAGCAGCTCCACTAGCGTTCCCGGGGAGCTGTTTTTT.

This chain uses TRBV30 with TRBJ1-1, with a tentative D call TRBD1 (5 bases). The V and J ends lost 3 bases and 5 bases respectively, with 13 bases between them. The CDR3 spans 13 residues. Looked up from germline, CDR1 is GTSNPN and CDR2 is SVGIG (reference sequence). As DNA, the CDR3 is TGTGCCTGGAGGGGACGGTCGGGGACTGAAGCTTTCTTT. This sequence encodes CAWRGRSGTEAFF. The variable domain in full, with the rest retrieved from reference TRBV30 and TRBJ1-1, is SQTIHQWPATLVQPVGSPLSLECTVEGTSNPNLYWYRQAAGRGLQLLFYSVGIGQISSEVPQNLSASRPQDRQFILSSKKLLLSDSGFYLCAWRGRSGTEAFFGQGTRLTVV.

The chain carries TRBV7-3 and TRBJ2-1; 10 bases agree with TRBD2. Trimming cost V 4 bases and J 3 bases; bases outside gene matches: 3. CDR3 length: 15 residues. Germline CDR1 is SGHTA and CDR2 is FQGTGA. The CDR3 region is CASSSRTSGYNEQFF. CDR3 in DNA: TGTGCCAGCAGCTCTAGGACTAGCGGCTACAATGAGCAGTTCTTC.

This clone was found once. This chain connects TRBV7-8 to TRBJ2-5, with 8 bases lining up with TRBD2. V shed 5 bases, J shed 5 bases, and the junction held 13 bases outside the gene matches. Per the germline V gene, CDR1 is SGHVS and CDR2 is FQNEAQ. This CDR3 is built from 16 residues. CDR3 DNA: TGTGCCAGCAGCACTAGCGGAAGTGGGTTGGGGGAGACCCAGTACTTC. This codes for CASSTSGSGLGETQYF.